This TCR beta chain was captured by sequencing in a study of shared clonotypes between healthy human individuals. Turning to this clone: As yet, its antigen is unknown.

Broader study findings: On the whole, naive subsets had larger estimated richness than memory subsets had. With few donors, the genetic and exposure-history diversity represented was limited.

Trimming removed 5 bases from V and 4 bases from J; junction bases left unmatched: 6. CDR3 length: 14 residues. CDR1 is SGHRS and CDR2 is YFSETQ in the germline V gene. Repertoires were generated with immunoSEQ multiplex PCR, while TCRdb's copy carries only in-frame clones and drops some. The sample consists of under 750,000 clones, roughly two thirds of them appearing once. The V gene is TRBV5-1, the J gene TRBJ2-1; 7 nucleotides align to TRBD2. Sequencing was carried out using memory CD4+ T cells sorted from blood. The subset is: CD45RA-negative fraction. This receptor was obtained from a woman aged 30 to 39 in good health. CDR3 region: CASRGLAAYNEQFF. CDR3 nucleotide sequence: TGCGCCAGCAGAGGGCTAGCGGCTTACAATGAGCAGTTCTTC.